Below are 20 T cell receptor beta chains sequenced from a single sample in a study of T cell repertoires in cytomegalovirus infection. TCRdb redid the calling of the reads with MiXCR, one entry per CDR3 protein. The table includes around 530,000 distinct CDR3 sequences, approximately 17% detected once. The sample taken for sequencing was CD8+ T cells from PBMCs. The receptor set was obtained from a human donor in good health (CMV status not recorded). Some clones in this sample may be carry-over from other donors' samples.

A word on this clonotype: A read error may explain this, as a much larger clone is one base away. The CDR3 DNA is TGTGCCAGCAGACTAATAGGGGCCGGGGAGCTGTTGTTT. It yields the protein CASRLIGAGELLF. V and J are TRBV7-7 and TRBJ2-2, with D perhaps TRBD1 or TRBD2 (5 bases each). The CDR3 contains 13 residues. The germline V gene has CDR1 SSHAT and CDR2 FNYEAQ (reference sequence).

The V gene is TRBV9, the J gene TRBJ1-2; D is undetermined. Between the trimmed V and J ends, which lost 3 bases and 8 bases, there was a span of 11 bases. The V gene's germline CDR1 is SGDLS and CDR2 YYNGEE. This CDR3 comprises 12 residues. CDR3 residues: CASSARQQGYTF. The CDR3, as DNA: TGTGCCAGCAGCGCGCGACAACAGGGCTACACCTTC.

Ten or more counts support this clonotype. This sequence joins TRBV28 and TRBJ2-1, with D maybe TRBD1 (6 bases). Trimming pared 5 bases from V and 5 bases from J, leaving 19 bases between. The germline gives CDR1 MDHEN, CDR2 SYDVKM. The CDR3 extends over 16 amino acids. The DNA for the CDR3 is TGTGCCAGCAGTCACAACAGGGCGATTGTTAACAATGAGCAGTTCTTC. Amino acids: CASSHNRAIVNNEQFF.

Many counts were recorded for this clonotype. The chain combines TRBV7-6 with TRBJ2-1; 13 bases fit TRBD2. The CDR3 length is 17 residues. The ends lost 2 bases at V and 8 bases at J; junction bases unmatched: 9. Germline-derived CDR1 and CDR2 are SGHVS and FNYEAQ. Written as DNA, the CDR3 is TGTGCCAGCAGCTTATTTAGCGGGACTAGCGGGAAGGATGAGCAGTTCTTC. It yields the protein CASSLFSGTSGKDEQFF.

CDR3 sequence: CASSTSDSFNQPQHF. The DNA for the CDR3 is TGTGCCAGCAGCACCTCGGACAGTTTCAATCAGCCCCAGCATTTT. The chain joins TRBV9 to TRBJ1-5, with D perhaps matching TRBD1 (6 bases). The CDR3 has 15 residues. Trimming took 4 bases from V and 3 from J, leaving 14 bases between them. CDR1 and CDR2 (germline): SGDLS, YYNGEE.

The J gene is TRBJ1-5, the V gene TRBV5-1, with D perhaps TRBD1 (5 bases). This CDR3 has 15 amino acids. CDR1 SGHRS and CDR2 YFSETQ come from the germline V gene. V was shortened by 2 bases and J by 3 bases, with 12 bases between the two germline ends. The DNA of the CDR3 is TGCGCCAGCAGCTTAGAAGGGGAAGTCAATCAGCCCCAGCATTTT. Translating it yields CASSLEGEVNQPQHF.

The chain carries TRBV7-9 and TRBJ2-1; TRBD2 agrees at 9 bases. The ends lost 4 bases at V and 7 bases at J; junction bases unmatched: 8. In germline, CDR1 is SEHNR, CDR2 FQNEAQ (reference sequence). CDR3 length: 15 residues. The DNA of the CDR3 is TGTGCCAGCAGCTGGCGGGAGGGCCTAGGGAATGAGCAGTTCTTC. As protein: CASSWREGLGNEQFF.

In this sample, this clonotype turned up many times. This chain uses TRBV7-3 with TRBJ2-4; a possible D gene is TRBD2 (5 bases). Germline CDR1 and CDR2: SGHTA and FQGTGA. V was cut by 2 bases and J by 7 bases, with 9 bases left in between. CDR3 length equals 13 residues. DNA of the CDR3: TGTGCCAGCAGCTTACACCCGGGGAACATTCAGTACTTC. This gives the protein CASSLHPGNIQYF.

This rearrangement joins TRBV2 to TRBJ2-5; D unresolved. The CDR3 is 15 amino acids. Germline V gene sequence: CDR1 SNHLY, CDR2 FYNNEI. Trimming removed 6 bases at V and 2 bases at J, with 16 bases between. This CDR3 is CASRISVAEQETQYF. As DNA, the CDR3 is TGTGCCAGCAGAATAAGCGTAGCTGAGCAAGAGACCCAGTACTTC.

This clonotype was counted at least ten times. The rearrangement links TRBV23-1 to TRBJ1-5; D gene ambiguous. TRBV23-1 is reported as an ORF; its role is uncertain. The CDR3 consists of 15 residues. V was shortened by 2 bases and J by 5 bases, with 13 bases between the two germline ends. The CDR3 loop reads CASSQQIPLYQPQHF. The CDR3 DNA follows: TGCGCCAGCAGTCAACAAATCCCCTTGTATCAGCCCCAGCATTTT.

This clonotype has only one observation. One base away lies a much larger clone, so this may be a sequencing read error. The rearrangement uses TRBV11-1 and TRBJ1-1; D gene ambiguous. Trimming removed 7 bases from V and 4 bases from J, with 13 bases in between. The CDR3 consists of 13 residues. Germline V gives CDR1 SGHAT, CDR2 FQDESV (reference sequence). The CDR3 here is CASNYGRLTEAFF. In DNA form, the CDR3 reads TGTGCCAGCAACTACGGACGGCTCACTGAAGCTTTCTTT.

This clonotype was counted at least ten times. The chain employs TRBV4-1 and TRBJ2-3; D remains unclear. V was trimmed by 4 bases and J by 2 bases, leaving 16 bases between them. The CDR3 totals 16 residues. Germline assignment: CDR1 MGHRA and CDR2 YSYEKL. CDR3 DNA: TGCGCCAGCAGCCCCCAATCGGACGGCCTCACAGATACGCAGTATTTT. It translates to CASSPQSDGLTDTQYF.

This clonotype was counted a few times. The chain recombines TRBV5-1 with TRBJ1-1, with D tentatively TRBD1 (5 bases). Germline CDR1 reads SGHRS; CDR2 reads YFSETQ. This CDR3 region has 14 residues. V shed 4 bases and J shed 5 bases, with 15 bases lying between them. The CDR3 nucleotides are TGCGCCAGCAGCCTCGGGGGGTCCCGTACTGAAGCTTTCTTT. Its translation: CASSLGGSRTEAFF.

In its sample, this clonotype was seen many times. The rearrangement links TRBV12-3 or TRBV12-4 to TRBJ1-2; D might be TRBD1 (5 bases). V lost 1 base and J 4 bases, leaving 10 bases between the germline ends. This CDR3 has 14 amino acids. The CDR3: CASSLGDSSYGYTF. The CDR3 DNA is TGTGCCAGCAGTTTAGGCGACAGCTCCTATGGCTACACCTTC.

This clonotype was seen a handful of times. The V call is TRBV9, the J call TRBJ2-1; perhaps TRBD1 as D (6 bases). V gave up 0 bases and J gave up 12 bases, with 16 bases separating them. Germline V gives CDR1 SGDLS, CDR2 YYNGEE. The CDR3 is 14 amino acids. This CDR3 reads CASSVGRYREAQFF. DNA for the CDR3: TGTGCCAGCAGCGTAGGGAGATACAGGGAAGCGCAGTTCTTC.

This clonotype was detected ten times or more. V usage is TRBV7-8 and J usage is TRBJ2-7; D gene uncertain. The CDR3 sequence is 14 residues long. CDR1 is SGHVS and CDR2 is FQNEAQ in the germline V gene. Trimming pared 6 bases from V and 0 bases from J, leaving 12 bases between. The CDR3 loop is CASREARSSYEQYF. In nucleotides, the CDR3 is TGTGCCAGCAGAGAAGCGAGGAGCTCCTACGAGCAGTACTTC.

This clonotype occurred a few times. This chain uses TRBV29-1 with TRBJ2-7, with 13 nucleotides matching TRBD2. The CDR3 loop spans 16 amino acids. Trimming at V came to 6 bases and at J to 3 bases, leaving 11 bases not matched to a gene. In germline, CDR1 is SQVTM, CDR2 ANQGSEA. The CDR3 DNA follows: TGCAGCGTAGAGGGAGGGACTAGCGGGATCGTCTACGAGCAGTACTTC. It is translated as CSVEGGTSGIVYEQYF.

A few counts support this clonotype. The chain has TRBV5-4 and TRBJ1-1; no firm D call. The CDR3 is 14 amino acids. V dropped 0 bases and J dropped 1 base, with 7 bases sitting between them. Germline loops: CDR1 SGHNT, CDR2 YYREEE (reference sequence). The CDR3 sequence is CASSLERGNTEAFF. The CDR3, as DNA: TGTGCCAGCAGCTTGGAGCGGGGGAACACTGAAGCTTTCTTT.

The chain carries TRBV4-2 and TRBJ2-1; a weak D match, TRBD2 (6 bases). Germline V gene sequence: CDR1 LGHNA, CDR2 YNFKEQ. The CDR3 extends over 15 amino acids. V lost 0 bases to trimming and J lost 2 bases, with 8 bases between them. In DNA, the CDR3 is TGTGCCAGCAGCCAAGAGGAGGGCCCCTACAATGAGCAGTTCTTC. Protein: CASSQEEGPYNEQFF.

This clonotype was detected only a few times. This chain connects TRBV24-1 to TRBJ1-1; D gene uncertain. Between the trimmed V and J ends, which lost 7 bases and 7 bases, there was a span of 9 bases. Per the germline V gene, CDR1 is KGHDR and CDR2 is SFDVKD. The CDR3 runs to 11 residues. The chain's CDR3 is CATRRGNEAFF. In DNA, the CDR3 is TGTGCCACCAGGCGGGGAAATGAAGCTTTCTTT.